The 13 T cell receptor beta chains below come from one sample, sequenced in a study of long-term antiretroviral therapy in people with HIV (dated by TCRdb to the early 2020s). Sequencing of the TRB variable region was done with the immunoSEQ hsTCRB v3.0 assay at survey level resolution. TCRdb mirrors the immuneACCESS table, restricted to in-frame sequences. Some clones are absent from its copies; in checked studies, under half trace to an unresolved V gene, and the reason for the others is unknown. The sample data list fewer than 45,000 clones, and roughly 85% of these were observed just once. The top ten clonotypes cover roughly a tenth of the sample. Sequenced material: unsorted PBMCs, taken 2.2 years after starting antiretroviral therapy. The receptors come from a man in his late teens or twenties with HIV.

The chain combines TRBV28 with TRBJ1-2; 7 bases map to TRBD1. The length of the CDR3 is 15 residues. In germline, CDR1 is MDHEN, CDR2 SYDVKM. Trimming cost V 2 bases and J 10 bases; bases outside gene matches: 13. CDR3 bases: TGTGCCAGCAGTTTACATCGGACAGGCCTCCCTACCTACACCTTC. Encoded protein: CASSLHRTGLPTYTF.

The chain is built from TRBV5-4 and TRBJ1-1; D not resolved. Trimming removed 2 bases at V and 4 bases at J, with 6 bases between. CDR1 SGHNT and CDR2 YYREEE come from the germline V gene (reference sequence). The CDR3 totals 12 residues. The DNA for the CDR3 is TGTGCCAGCAGCTTAGCGTCCACTGAAGCTTTCTTT. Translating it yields CASSLASTEAFF.

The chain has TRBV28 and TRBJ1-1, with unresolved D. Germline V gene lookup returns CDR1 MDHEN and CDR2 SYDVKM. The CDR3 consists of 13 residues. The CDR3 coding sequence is TGTGCTGTCCTGGCTCTCGGGCCCGCTGAAGCTTTCTTT. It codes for CAVLALGPAEAFF.

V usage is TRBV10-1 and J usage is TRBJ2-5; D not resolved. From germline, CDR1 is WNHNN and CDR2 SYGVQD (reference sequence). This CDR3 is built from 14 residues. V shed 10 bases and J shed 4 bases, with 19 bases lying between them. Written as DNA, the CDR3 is TGCGCCACTTCGACCGATGCTAGAGGAGAGACCCAGTACTTC. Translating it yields CATSTDARGETQYF.

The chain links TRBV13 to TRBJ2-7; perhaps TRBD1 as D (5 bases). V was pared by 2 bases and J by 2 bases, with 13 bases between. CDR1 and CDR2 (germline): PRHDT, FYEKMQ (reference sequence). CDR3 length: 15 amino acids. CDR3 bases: TGTGCCAGCAGCTTATCTGCAGGGTTCGCCTACGAGCAGTACTTC. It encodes CASSLSAGFAYEQYF.

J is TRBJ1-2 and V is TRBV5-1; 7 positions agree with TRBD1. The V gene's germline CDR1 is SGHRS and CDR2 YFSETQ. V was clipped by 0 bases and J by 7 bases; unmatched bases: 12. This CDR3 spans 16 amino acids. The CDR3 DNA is TGCGCCAGCAGCTTGGTATTAGAGGGGGCCTTAGGTGGCTACACCTTC. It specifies CASSLVLEGALGGYTF.

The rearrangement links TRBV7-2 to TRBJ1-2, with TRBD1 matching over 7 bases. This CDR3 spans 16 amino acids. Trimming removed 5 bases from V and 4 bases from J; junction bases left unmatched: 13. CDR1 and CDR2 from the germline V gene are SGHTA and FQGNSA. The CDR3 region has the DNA TGTGCCAGCAGCAACCGACAGGGTTTAAGGAGCTATGGCTACACCTTC. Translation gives CASSNRQGLRSYGYTF.

The CDR3 DNA sequence: TGTGCCAGCAACAGGGGGCCCGGCAATCAGCCCCAGCATTTT. Amino acids: CASNRGPGNQPQHF. The chain recombines TRBV6-5 with TRBJ1-5; 9 bases are shared with TRBD1. The CDR3 totals 14 residues. Germline CDR1 is MNHEY and CDR2 is SVGAGI. V dropped 7 bases and J dropped 2; count of bases not matched to a gene: 3.

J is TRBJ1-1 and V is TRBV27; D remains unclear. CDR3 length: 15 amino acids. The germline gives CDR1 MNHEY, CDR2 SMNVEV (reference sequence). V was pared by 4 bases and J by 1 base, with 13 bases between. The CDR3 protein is CASSSPTVKNTEAFF. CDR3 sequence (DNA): TGTGCCAGCAGTTCGCCGACGGTAAAGAACACTGAAGCTTTCTTT.

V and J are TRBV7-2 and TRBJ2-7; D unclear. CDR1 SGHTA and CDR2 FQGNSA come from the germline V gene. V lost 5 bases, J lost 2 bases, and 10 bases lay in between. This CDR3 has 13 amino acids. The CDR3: CASSQLVTYEQYF. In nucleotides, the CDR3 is TGTGCCAGCAGCCAACTCGTCACCTACGAGCAGTACTTC.

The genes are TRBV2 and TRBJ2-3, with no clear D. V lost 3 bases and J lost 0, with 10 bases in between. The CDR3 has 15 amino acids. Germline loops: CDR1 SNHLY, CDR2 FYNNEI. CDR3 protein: CASSDSDTSTDTQYF. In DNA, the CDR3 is TGTGCCAGCAGTGACTCGGATACTAGCACAGATACGCAGTATTTT.

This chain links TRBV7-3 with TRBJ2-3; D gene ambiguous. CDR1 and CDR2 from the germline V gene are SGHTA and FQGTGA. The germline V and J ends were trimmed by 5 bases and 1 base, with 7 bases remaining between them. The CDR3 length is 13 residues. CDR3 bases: TGTGCCAGCAGCGCCAGTGGCACAGATACGCAGTATTTT. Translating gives CASSASGTDTQYF.

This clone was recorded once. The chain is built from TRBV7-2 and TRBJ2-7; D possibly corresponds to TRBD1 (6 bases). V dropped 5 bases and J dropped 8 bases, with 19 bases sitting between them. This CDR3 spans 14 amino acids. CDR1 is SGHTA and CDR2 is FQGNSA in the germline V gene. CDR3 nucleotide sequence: TGTGCCAGCAGCCAGGGGCGGCGACTGGGGAAGCAGTACTTC. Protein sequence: CASSQGRRLGKQYF. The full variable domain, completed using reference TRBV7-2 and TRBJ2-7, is GAGVSQSPSNKVTEKGKDVELRCDPISGHTALYWYRQSLGQGLEFLIYFQGNSAPDKSGLPSDRFSAERTGGSVSTLTIQRTQQEDSAVYLCASSQGRRLGKQYFGPGTRLTVT.